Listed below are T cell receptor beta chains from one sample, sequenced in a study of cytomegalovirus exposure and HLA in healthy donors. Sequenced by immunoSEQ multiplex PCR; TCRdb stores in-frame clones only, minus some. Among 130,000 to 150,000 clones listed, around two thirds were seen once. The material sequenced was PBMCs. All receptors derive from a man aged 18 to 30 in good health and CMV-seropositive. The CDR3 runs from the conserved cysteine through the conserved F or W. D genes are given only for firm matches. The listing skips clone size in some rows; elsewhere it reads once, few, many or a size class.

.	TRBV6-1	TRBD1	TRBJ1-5	TGTGCCAGCAGTGAAGACTTAAAACGGTGGGACAGGCCTTGGAATAGCAATCAGCCCCAGCATTTT	CASSEDLKRWDRPWNSNQPQHF
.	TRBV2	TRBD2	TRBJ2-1	TGTGCCAGCACTCCCATGCGGGCTAGCGGGTGGTCCTACAATGAGCAGTTCTTC	CASTPMRASGWSYNEQFF
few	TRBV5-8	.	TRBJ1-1	TGTGCCAGCAGCCCTAAACTAATGAACACTGAAGCTTTCTTT	CASSPKLMNTEAFF
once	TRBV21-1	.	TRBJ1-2	TGTGCCAGCAGCCTAAACGAGGGGGCAGCGGCTAACTATGGCTACACCTTC	CASSLNEGAAANYGYTF
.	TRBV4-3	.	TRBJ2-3	TGCGCCAGCAGCCAAGTGGGGGCCGGCAGCGGCACAGATACGCAGTATTTT	CASSQVGAGSGTDTQYF
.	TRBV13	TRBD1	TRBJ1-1	TGTGCCAGCAGCCCTGGGACAGGGGGGTGGTACACTGAAGCTTTCTTT	CASSPGTGGWYTEAFF
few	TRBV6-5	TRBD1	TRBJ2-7	TGTGCCAGCAGTTACAAAACAGGGGGCTCCGAGCAGTACTTC	CASSYKTGGSEQYF
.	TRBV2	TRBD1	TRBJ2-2	TGTGCCAGCAGGGACGGGGACAGACACACCGGGGAGCTGTTTTTT	CASRDGDRHTGELFF
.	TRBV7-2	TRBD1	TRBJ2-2	TGTGCCAGCAGCTTAGGGGGACAGAAAAGCACCGGGGAGCTGTTTTTT	CASSLGGQKSTGELFF
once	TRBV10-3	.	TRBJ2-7	TGTGCCATCTGGGGCGGGGCCAACTCCTACGAGCAGTACTTC	CAIWGGANSYEQYF
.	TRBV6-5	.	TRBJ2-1	TGTGCCAGCAGTTACGGCGCAGGGGACAATGAGCAGTTCTTC	CASSYGAGDNEQFF
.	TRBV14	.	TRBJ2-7	TGTGCCAGCAGCCAAGGGCGGGGCCGGGGAAACGAGCAGTACTTC	CASSQGRGRGNEQYF
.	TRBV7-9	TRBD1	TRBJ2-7	TGTGCCAGCAGCTTAACGGACAGGGGGTCCTACGAGCAGTACTTC	CASSLTDRGSYEQYF
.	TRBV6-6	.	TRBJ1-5	TGTGCCAGCAGTTTTCAGGGAAATCAGCCCCAGCATTTT	CASSFQGNQPQHF
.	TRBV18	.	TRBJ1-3	TGTGCCAGCTCCGGGGGATCTGGAAACACCATATATTTT	CASSGGSGNTIYF
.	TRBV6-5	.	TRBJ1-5	TGTGCCAGCAGTTACTCCGGGGGGAGCAATCAGCCCCAGCATTTT	CASSYSGGSNQPQHF
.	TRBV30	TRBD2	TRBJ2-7	TGTGCCTGGAGTGTACGTCGGGGGGGGACCTACGAGCAGTACTTC	CAWSVRRGGTYEQYF
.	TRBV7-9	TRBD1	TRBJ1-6	TGTGCCAGCAGCTCACAGGGGTACTCCTATAATTCACCCCTCCACTTT	CASSSQGYSYNSPLHF
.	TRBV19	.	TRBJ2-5	TGTGCCAGTAGTATAGGACTAGTGTTTCTAGAGACCCAGTACTTC	CASSIGLVFLETQYF
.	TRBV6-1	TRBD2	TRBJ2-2	TGTGCCAGCAGTGCCTTGGGGGGGACTCTCACCGGGGAGCTGTTTTTT	CASSALGGTLTGELFF
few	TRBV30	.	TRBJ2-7	TGTGCCTGGAGTCCCCAGGGATTTCTAGGGGGCGAGCAGTACTTC	CAWSPQGFLGGEQYF
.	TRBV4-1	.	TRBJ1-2	TGCGCCAGCAGCCCACGGGATCCCCGCTCCTATGGCTACACCTTC	CASSPRDPRSYGYTF
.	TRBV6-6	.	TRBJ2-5	TGTGCCAGCAGTTACTCGATGAGGCCCTACTTC	CASSYSMRPYF
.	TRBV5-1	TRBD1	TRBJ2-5	TGCGCCAGCAGCCTACAGGGGGCCGGGGAGACCCAGTACTTC	CASSLQGAGETQYF
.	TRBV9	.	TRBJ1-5	TGTGCCAGCAGCGCGACCTCAGGGGGCAATCAGCCCCAGCATTTT	CASSATSGGNQPQHF
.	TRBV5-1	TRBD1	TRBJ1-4	TGCGCCAGCAGCTTGGGTGCCAGGGGGCGTGAAGAAAAACTGTTTTTT	CASSLGARGREEKLFF
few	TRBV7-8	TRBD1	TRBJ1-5	TGTGCCAGCAGCTTATCCTCGGGACAGCCCTTGAATCAGCCCCAGCATTTT	CASSLSSGQPLNQPQHF
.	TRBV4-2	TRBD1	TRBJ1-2	TGTGCCAGCAGCCGGGACAGGGATTCTGGCTACACCTTC	CASSRDRDSGYTF
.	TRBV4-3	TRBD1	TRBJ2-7	TGCGCCAGCAGCCAAGATAACAGGGGTACCTACGAGCAGTACTTC	CASSQDNRGTYEQYF
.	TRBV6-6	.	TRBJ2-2	TGTGCCAGCAGGTCGAGGAGCGGGGAGCTGTTTTTT	CASRSRSGELFF
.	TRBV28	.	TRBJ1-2	TGTGCCAGCAGTTTACCCGCGGGATACTCTTATGGCTACACCTTC	CASSLPAGYSYGYTF
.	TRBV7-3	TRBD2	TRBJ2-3	TGTGCCAGCAGCTTCGTCCCGGGAGGGACAGATACGCAGTATTTT	CASSFVPGGTDTQYF
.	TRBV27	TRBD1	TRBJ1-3	TGTGCCAGCACCAGGGGGTGGGGAAACACCATATATTTT	CASTRGWGNTIYF
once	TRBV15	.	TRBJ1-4	TGTGCCACCCAGCAGGGGCGTAATGAAAAACTGTTTTTT	CATQQGRNEKLFF
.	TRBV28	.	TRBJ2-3	TGTGCCAGCAGCCCTACTATCTTCACAGATACGCAGTATTTT	CASSPTIFTDTQYF
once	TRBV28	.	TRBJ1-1	TGTGCCAGCAGTTTCGTACGGGTGAACACTGAAGCTTTCTTT	CASSFVRVNTEAFF
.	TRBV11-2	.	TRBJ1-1	TGTGCCAGCAGCCCTCAGGGTTGGGACACTGAAGCTTTCTTT	CASSPQGWDTEAFF
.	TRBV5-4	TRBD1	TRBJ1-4	TGTGCCAGCAGCTCCCAAGACACAGGGGGCCGGGAAAAACTGTTTTTT	CASSSQDTGGREKLFF
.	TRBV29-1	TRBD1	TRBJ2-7	TGCAGCGTTACAGGGGACTACGAGCAGTACTTC	CSVTGDYEQYF
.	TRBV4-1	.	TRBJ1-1	TGCGCCAGCAGCCAAGATCGGGGTCGTCCGAACACTGAAGCTTTCTTT	CASSQDRGRPNTEAFF
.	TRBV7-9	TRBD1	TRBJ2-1	TGTGCCAGCAGCTTGGGACAGGGGGCACGGAATGAGCAGTTCTTC	CASSLGQGARNEQFF
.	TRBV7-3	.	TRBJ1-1	TGTGCCAGCAGCTTCTACAGGGACACTGAAGCTTTCTTT	CASSFYRDTEAFF
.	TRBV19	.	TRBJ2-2	TGTGCCAGTAGTATCTCCTTATCCTCTCCCCTAACCGCGGCCGGGGAGCTGTTTTTT	CASSISLSSPLTAAGELFF
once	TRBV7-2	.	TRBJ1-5	TGTGCCAGCAGCTCCAGGGTTCAGCCCCAGCATTTT	CASSSRVQPQHF
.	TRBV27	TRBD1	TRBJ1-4	TGTGCCAGCAGGCCGTATCCTCCCGGGACAGGGGATGAAAAACTGTTTTTT	CASRPYPPGTGDEKLFF
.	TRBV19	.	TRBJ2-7	TGTGCCAGTACCCCCGGCAGGGACGAGCAGTACTTC	CASTPGRDEQYF
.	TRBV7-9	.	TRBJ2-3	TGTGCCAGCAGCCCCACGACAGTCACGGCTACGCAGTATTTT	CASSPTTVTATQYF
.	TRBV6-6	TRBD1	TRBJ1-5	TGTGCCAGCAGACTTAACAGGGGAGATCAGCCCCAGCATTTT	CASRLNRGDQPQHF
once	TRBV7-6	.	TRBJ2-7	TGTGCCAGCAGCCCCCGGGGAAACGAGCAGTACTTC	CASSPRGNEQYF
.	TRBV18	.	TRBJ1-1	TGTGCCAGCTCACTACACGAAAACAGTGAAGCTTTCTTT	CASSLHENSEAFF
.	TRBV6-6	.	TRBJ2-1	TGTGCCAGCAGTTACAAGCTAACCAATGAGCAGTTCTTC	CASSYKLTNEQFF
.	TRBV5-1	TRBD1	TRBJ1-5	TGCGCCAGCAGCTCCGGACAGGGGCCACAGAACAAGCCCCAGCATTTT	CASSSGQGPQNKPQHF
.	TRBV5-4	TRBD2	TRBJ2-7	TGTGCCAGCAGCTTGGACGGGACTAGCTCATACGAGCAGTACTTC	CASSLDGTSSYEQYF
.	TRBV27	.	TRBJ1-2	TGTGCCAGCAGTCCTGAGGGCCTTTATGGCTACACCTTC	CASSPEGLYGYTF
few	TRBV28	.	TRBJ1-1	TGTGCCAGCAGTCCAACTCGGGACACTCTTTGGGCTTTCTTT	CASSPTRDTLWAFF
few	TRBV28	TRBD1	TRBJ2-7	TGTGCCAGCAGGGGACAGGGGTCCTACGAGCAGTACTTC	CASRGQGSYEQYF
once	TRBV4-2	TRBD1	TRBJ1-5	TGTGCCAGCAGTCAGGGGACAGGGGTCAATCAGCCCCAGCATTTT	CASSQGTGVNQPQHF